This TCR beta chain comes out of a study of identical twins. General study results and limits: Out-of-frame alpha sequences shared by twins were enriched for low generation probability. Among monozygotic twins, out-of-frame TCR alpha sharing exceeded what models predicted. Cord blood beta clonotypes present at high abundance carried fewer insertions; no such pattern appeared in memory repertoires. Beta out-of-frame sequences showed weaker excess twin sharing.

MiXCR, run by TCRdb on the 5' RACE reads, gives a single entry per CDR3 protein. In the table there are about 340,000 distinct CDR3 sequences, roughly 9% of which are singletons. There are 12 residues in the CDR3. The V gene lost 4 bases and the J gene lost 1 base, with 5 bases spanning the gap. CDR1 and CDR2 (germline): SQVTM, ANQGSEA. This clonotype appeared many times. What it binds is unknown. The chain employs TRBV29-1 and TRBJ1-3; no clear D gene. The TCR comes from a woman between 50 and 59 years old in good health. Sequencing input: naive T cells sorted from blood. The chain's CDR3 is CSVATSGNTIYF. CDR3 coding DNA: TGCAGCGTTGCGACATCTGGAAACACCATATATTTT.